This TCR beta chain was found in a study of blood T cell repertoires in COVID-19. Across the whole study: From T cells, B-cell-depleted T cells, or PBMCs came the material, which was cDNA or gDNA.

The ends lost 3 bases at V and 7 bases at J; junction bases unmatched: 1. The CDR3 length is 13 residues. TCRdb's copy holds only in-frame clones and misses some; the assay was immunoSEQ multiplex PCR. The sample holds over 120,000 clones; roughly 88% are singletons and the top ten take around 9.6%. This clone was observed a few times. The clonotype comes from a man aged 55 to 70 with active or convalescent COVID-19. The chain carries TRBV12-3 or TRBV12-4 and TRBJ1-5, with 9 bases that match TRBD1. What was sequenced was peripheral blood. The CDR3, as DNA: TGTGCCAGCAGTTTTACAGGGGGCCAGCCCCAGCATTTT. As protein: CASSFTGGQPQHF.